The 12 T cell receptor beta chains below all came from one sample that was sequenced in a study of T cell changes during pregnancy in multiple sclerosis. Produced via immunoSEQ multiplex PCR; TCRdb's table is partial and in-frame only. The repertoire holds 55,000 to 85,000 clones, with over 75% as singletons. The sequences come from peripheral blood, collected in the third trimester of pregnancy. These receptors were obtained from a female donor with multiple sclerosis, enrolled in a pregnancy study.

CDR3 protein: CASSKMTVMNTEAFF. The DNA for the CDR3 is TGTGCCAGCAGTAAAATGACAGTTATGAACACTGAAGCTTTCTTT. The chain has TRBV14 and TRBJ1-1; D perhaps matches TRBD1 (5 bases). CDR3 length: 15 residues. The V gene's germline CDR1 is SGHDN and CDR2 FVKESK. The germline V and J ends were trimmed by 6 bases and 0 bases, with 14 bases remaining between them.

This chain joins TRBV6-1 and TRBJ1-2; D is uncertain. Germline CDR1 is MNHNS and CDR2 is SASEGT. The CDR3 spans 10 residues. The V gene lost 7 bases and the J gene lost 5 bases, with 5 bases spanning the gap. The CDR3 nucleotides read TGTGCCAGCAAACTATATGGCTACACCTTC. Protein: CASKLYGYTF.

This sequence joins TRBV18 and TRBJ2-7; 11 bases are a match to TRBD2. Trimming at V came to 0 bases and at J to 5 bases, leaving 3 bases not matched to a gene. Germline V lookup: CDR1 KGHSH, CDR2 LQKENI. The CDR3 runs 15 residues. Here the CDR3 reads CASSPPGLAVHEQYF. The CDR3 region has the DNA TGTGCCAGCTCACCACCGGGACTAGCGGTACACGAGCAGTACTTC.

The rearrangement joins TRBV7-6 to TRBJ1-1; D possibly corresponds to TRBD1 (6 bases). Germline V lookup: CDR1 SGHVS, CDR2 FNYEAQ. V lost 5 bases and J 3 bases, leaving 13 bases between the germline ends. CDR3 length equals 14 residues. CDR3 DNA: TGTGCCAGCAGCGAAGGGGGGGCGGACACTGAAGCTTTCTTT. Its translation: CASSEGGADTEAFF.

V is TRBV13 and J is TRBJ2-7; TRBD1 agrees at 10 bases. CDR3 length: 20 amino acids. Germline CDR1 and CDR2: PRHDT and FYEKMQ (reference sequence). J was trimmed by 0 bases and V by 3 bases; bases with no gene match: 17. CDR3 sequence: CASSFLPGTGAPDFSYEQYF. CDR3 sequence (DNA): TGTGCCAGCAGCTTCCTCCCCGGGACAGGGGCCCCCGATTTCTCCTACGAGCAGTACTTC.

This chain connects TRBV2 to TRBJ2-5; tentative D call: TRBD1 (6 bases). Germline CDR1 and CDR2: SNHLY and FYNNEI. The CDR3 runs to 13 residues. V dropped 5 bases and J dropped 1 base, with 8 bases sitting between them. As DNA, the CDR3 is TGTGCCAGCAGTTGGACAGCCCAAGAGACCCAGTACTTC. The encoded protein is CASSWTAQETQYF. The entire variable domain, with the rest obtained from reference TRBV2 and TRBJ2-5, is as follows: EPEVTQTPSHQVTQMGQEVILRCVPISNHLYFYWYRQILGQKVEFLVSFYNNEISEKSEIFDDQFSVERPDGSNFTLKIRSTKLEDSAMYFCASSWTAQETQYFGPGTRLLVL.

This chain links TRBV2 with TRBJ2-7, with D maybe TRBD2 (5 bases). Per germline, CDR1 SNHLY and CDR2 FYNNEI. Trimming stripped 6 bases from V and 4 bases from J, with 16 bases between. CDR3 length: 14 residues. CDR3 protein: CASRRAETAYEQYF. Here the CDR3 DNA reads TGTGCCAGCAGACGAGCGGAGACTGCTTACGAGCAGTACTTC.

The chain recombines TRBV6-5 with TRBJ1-1; D might be TRBD1 (5 bases). Germline CDR1 and CDR2: MNHEY and SVGAGI. The CDR3 has 14 residues. Trimming removed 4 bases from V and 1 base from J, with 10 bases in between. CDR3: CASSSLGGNTEAFF. The CDR3 DNA reads as TGTGCCAGCAGTTCCTTGGGGGGGAACACTGAAGCTTTCTTT.

V usage is TRBV28 and J usage is TRBJ2-7; 9 positions match TRBD1. With 3 bases clipped from V and 4 bases from J, the junction kept 7 bases outside the gene matches. The CDR3 contains 15 residues. Germline CDR1 MDHEN, CDR2 SYDVKM. For the CDR3, the DNA is TGTGCCAGCAGTTTCAGCGGGACAGGGCTGTACGAGCAGTACTTC. Translated, it gives CASSFSGTGLYEQYF.

The chain is built from TRBV10-3 and TRBJ1-5; D is perhaps TRBD1 (5 bases). Germline CDR1 and CDR2: ENHRY and SYGVKD. The CDR3 totals 13 residues. V lost 5 bases and J lost 4, with 9 bases in between. The CDR3 spells CAISSDSNQPQHF. The CDR3 DNA reads as TGTGCCATCAGTTCAGACAGTAATCAGCCCCAGCATTTT.

The V and J genes are TRBV6-5 and TRBJ1-2, with D maybe TRBD1 (5 bases). Deletions cut 6 bases from V and 6 bases from J, with 17 bases between. The V gene's germline CDR1 is MNHEY and CDR2 SVGAGI. The CDR3 consists of 14 residues. The CDR3 DNA reads TGTGCCAGCAGCTGGTCGGGGGGTAGAGATGGCTACACCTTC. Translation gives CASSWSGGRDGYTF.

V and J are TRBV28 and TRBJ2-3, with D perhaps TRBD1 (6 bases). The ends were cut back, 6 bases at V and 6 bases at J, with 16 bases in the middle. Germline CDR1 is MDHEN and CDR2 is SYDVKM. The CDR3 is 14 residues long. The CDR3, as DNA: TGTGCCAGCAGATACCAGGGGCTCGGGGATACGCAGTATTTT. Translating gives CASRYQGLGDTQYF.